These 11 T cell receptor beta chains came from one sample sequenced in a study of Tregs in tolerant kidney transplant recipients. Repertoires were generated with immunoSEQ multiplex PCR, while TCRdb's copy carries only in-frame clones and drops some. Among fewer than 150,000 clones listed, around 91% were seen once. The sequenced sample consisted of CD4+ T cells from blood. The receptors were gathered from a human donor in good health.

V and J are TRBV9 and TRBJ1-2; 7 nucleotides match TRBD1. This CDR3 is 14 amino acids long. Looked up from germline, CDR1 is SGDLS and CDR2 is YYNGEE. Unmatched junction bases numbered 6, after V lost 0 bases and J lost 7 bases. The CDR3 DNA sequence: TGTGCCAGCAGCGTAGGACAGGGCTTCGGTGGCTACACCTTC. This codes for CASSVGQGFGGYTF.

The rearrangement joins TRBV18 to TRBJ2-3, with D tentatively TRBD2 (6 bases). Germline V CDR1 and CDR2: KGHSH, LQKENI. V lost 3 bases, J lost 4 bases, and 11 bases lay in between. This CDR3 is built from 14 residues. The CDR3 here is CASSPAGTADTQYF. Written as DNA, the CDR3 is TGTGCCAGCTCACCGGCGGGGACGGCAGATACGCAGTATTTT.

This sequence joins TRBV2 and TRBJ1-2; 7 bases are shared with TRBD1. The germline CDR1 and CDR2 sequences are SNHLY and FYNNEI. The length of the CDR3 is 14 residues. V trimming: 7 bases; J trimming: 0 bases; junction bases outside the gene matches: 5. In nucleotides, the CDR3 is TGTGCCAGCACTTTCGGGACAGCTAACTATGGCTACACCTTC. Residues: CASTFGTANYGYTF. Full variable domain (rest looked up from reference TRBV2 and TRBJ1-2): EPEVTQTPSHQVTQMGQEVILRCVPISNHLYFYWYRQILGQKVEFLVSFYNNEISEKSEIFDDQFSVERPDGSNFTLKIRSTKLEDSAMYFCASTFGTANYGYTFGSGTRLTVV.

The chain couples TRBV5-1 to TRBJ1-4; 7 bases align to TRBD1. Germline V gene lookup returns CDR1 SGHRS and CDR2 YFSETQ. The length of the CDR3 is 14 residues. V shed 0 bases, J shed 7 bases, and the junction held 3 bases outside the gene matches. The CDR3 sequence is CASSLGQGGEKLFF. In DNA form, the CDR3 reads TGCGCCAGCAGCTTGGGACAGGGAGGTGAAAAACTGTTTTTT.

The chain uses TRBV7-9 and TRBJ1-1; the D is unclear. The germline V gene encodes CDR1 SEHNR and CDR2 FQNEAQ (reference sequence). V was cut by 4 bases and J by 5 bases, with 11 bases left in between. This CDR3 region has 13 residues. Written as DNA, the CDR3 is TGTGCCAGCAGCTCGGGTCCCCCAACTGAAGCTTTCTTT. As protein: CASSSGPPTEAFF.

V is TRBV5-1 and J is TRBJ1-1; no clear D gene. The CDR3 spans 13 residues. CDR1 and CDR2 from the germline V gene are SGHRS and YFSETQ. V dropped 3 bases and J dropped 8 bases, with 14 bases sitting between them. CDR3 DNA sequence: TGCGCCAGCAGCTCCCGCCCTACAGAAGAAGCTTTCTTT. This translates into CASSSRPTEEAFF.

The V gene is TRBV5-8, the J gene TRBJ2-1; D gene ambiguous. This CDR3 comprises 16 residues. V lost 4 bases to trimming and J lost 0 bases, with 14 bases between them. CDR1 SGHTS and CDR2 YDEGEE come from the germline V gene. CDR3 bases: TGTGCCAGCAGCCACGGGTTCCGCGGCTCCTACAATGAGCAGTTCTTC. Its translation: CASSHGFRGSYNEQFF.

The CDR3 bases are TGTGCCAGTAGTAGAAGAGCTAGCGGGAGCTCCTACGAGCAGTACTTC. It encodes CASSRRASGSSYEQYF. The V call is TRBV19, the J call TRBJ2-7; TRBD2 matches at 10 bases. In germline, CDR1 is LNHDA, CDR2 SQIVND (reference sequence). J lost 0 bases, V lost 4 bases, and 6 bases had no gene match. This CDR3 has 16 amino acids.

This rearrangement joins TRBV5-5 to TRBJ1-1; D unresolved. The CDR3 covers 16 residues. V lost 2 bases, J lost 0 bases, and 14 bases lay in between. Germline assignment: CDR1 SGHKS and CDR2 YYEKEE (reference sequence). CDR3 DNA sequence: TGTGCCAGCAGCTTAGGTGGCACCCCAATGAACACTGAAGCTTTCTTT. Amino acids: CASSLGGTPMNTEAFF.

This clone was seen just once. This rearrangement joins TRBV29-1 to TRBJ2-3; possible D gene TRBD2, 6 bases. V shed 2 bases and J shed 1 base, with 19 bases lying between them. The CDR3 is made up of 17 amino acids. The germline CDR1 and CDR2 sequences are SQVTM and ANQGSEA. This CDR3 is CSVETPGSGGGTDTQYF. As DNA, the CDR3 is TGCAGCGTTGAAACCCCAGGGTCCGGGGGAGGCACAGATACGCAGTATTTT.

The rearrangement uses TRBV29-1 and TRBJ2-2, with D perhaps given as TRBD1 or TRBD2 (6 bases each). This CDR3 contains 14 residues. V was clipped by 4 bases and J by 1 base, with 10 bases between them. Germline V gene lookup returns CDR1 SQVTM and CDR2 ANQGSEA. The DNA of the CDR3 is TGCAGCGTTGTGGGGGGCCTGAACACCGGGGAGCTGTTTTTT. This sequence encodes CSVVGGLNTGELFF.